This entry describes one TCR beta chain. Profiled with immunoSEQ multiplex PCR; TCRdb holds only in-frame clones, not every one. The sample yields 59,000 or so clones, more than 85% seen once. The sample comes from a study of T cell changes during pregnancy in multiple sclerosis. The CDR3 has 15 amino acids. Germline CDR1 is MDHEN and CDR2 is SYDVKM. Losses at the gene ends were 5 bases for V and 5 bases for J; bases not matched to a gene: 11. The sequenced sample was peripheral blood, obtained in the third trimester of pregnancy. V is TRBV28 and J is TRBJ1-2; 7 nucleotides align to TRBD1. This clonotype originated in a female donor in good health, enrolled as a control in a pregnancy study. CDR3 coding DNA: TGTGCCAGCAGTGCGCCGACGCAGGGGGTGTATGGCTACACCTTC. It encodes CASSAPTQGVYGYTF.